This T cell receptor beta chain was profiled in a study of shared clonotypes between healthy human individuals. Measured with immunoSEQ multiplex PCR; TCRdb has only the in-frame clones, and not every one. The sample records about half a million clones, around four fifths being singletons. CDR3 length: 14 residues. Trimming shortened V by 5 bases and J by 4 bases, and 14 bases separated the two germline ends. Per germline, CDR1 SEHNR and CDR2 FQNEAQ (reference sequence). V and J are TRBV7-9 and TRBJ1-2, with TRBD1 as a possible D gene (6 bases). The receptor was derived from a woman aged 35 to 49 in good health. Some clones in this sample may be carry-over from other donors' samples. The sequencing input was PBMCs. CDR3 nucleotide sequence: TGTGCCAGCAGCCCGCCCGGGGGGCCCTATGGCTACACCTTC. As protein: CASSPPGGPYGYTF.